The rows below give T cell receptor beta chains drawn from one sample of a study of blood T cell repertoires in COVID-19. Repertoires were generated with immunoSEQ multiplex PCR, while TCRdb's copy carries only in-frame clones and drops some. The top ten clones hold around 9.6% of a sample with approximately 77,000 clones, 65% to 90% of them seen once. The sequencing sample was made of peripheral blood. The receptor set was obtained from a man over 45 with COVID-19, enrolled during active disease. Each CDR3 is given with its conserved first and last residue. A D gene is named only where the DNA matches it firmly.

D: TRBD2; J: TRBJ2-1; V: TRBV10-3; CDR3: CAISDPVGASGRSNEQFF
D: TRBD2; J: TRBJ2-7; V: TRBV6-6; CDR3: CASSYETSGAYEQYF
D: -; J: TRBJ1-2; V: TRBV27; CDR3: CASSQRREGYGYTF
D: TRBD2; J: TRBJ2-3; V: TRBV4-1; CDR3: CASSQEGGTGSDTQYF
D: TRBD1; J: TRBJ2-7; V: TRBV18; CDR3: CASSPNRDRFYEQYF
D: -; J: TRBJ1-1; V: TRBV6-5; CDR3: CASSYSIRLNTEAFF
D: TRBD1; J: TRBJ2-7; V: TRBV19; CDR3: CASRRGQGIYEQYF
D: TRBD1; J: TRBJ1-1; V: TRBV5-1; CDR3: CASRAQGAKTEAFF
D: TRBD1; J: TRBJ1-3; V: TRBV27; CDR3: CASSRDRVGRNTIYF
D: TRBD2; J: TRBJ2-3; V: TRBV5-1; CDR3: CASSPGLAGVTDTQYF
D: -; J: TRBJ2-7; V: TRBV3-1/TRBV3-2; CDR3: CASSQELPQVSYEQYF
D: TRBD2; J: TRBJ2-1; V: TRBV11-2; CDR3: CASSLGAGGSYNEQFF
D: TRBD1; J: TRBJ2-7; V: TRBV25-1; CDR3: CASRPGTGGGYEQYF
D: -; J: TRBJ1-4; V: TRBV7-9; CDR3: CASSSGQNEKLFF
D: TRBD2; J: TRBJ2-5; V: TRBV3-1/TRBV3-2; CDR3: CASSQRDRREAQYF
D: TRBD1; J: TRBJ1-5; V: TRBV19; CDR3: CASQLQGAGQPQHF
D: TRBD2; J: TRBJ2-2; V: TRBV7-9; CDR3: CASSSRLAGDNTGELFF
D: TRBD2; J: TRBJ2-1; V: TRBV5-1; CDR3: CASSTGLVNEQFF
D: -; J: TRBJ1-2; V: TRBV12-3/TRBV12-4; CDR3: CASSLTLTYGYTF
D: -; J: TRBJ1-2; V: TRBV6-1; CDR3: CASSEITEQGYGYTF
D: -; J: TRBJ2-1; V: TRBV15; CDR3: CATSRGGDNEQFF
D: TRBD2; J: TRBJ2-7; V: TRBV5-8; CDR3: CASNYGLAAYEQYF
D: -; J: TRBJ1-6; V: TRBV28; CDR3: CASSLTQVGSLHF
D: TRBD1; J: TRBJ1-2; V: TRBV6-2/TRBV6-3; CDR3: CASSWPGQGIEGYTF
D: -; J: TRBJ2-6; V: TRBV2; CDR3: CASSGLRSGANVLTF
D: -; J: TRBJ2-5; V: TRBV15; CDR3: CATSRGSSSQETQYF